One and the same sample provided the 25 T cell receptor beta chains below, sequenced in a study of tumor and adjacent non-tumor tissue in lung cancer. The template was RNA from unsorted bulk tissue. TCRbeta libraries were built with three rounds of nested PCR, modified from ARM-PCR. From the multiplex PCR reads, TCRdb called clonotypes with MiXCR, one entry per CDR3 protein. The sample records about 200,000 distinct CDR3 sequences, 71% being singletons. The specimen was lung tumor tissue. These receptors all stem from a man aged 60 to 75 with non-small cell lung cancer.

This clonotype was observed a handful of times. This sequence joins TRBV7-8 and TRBJ2-7; 7 positions match TRBD1. Germline CDR1 SGHVS, CDR2 FQNEAQ. V dropped 1 base and J dropped 6; count of bases not matched to a gene: 12. The CDR3 covers 16 residues. The CDR3 DNA reads as TGTGCCAGCAGCTTAGGAGGTGGGACAGTACCTGCCGAGCAGTACTTC. It codes for CASSLGGGTVPAEQYF.

As regards this clonotype: This may come from a read error, since a much larger clone is one base off. The chain has TRBV29-1 and TRBJ2-3; D unclear. V was shortened by 3 bases and J by 0 bases, with 10 bases between the two germline ends. CDR3 length: 14 amino acids. In germline, CDR1 is SQVTM, CDR2 ANQGSEA. This CDR3 is CSVEVGTSTDTQYF. CDR3 nucleotide sequence: TGCAGCGTTGAGGTGGGAACCAGCACAGATACGCAGTATTTT.

On this clonotype itself: This sequence may be a read error, since a much larger clone differs from it by one base. This rearrangement joins TRBV20-1 to TRBJ2-1, with 9 bases that match TRBD2. Germline V lookup: CDR1 DFQATT, CDR2 SNEGSKA (reference sequence). CDR3 length: 13 amino acids. V lost 4 bases to trimming and J lost 2 bases; unmatched junction nucleotides: 0. The CDR3 protein is CSAKREAYNEQFF. In nucleotides, the CDR3 is TGCAGTGCTAAGCGGGAGGCCTACAATGAGCAGTTCTTC.

This clonotype was seen a few times. Possible read error: a much larger clone is one base away. The chain joins TRBV4-3 to TRBJ1-4; D is uncertain. The CDR3 contains 16 residues. Germline V CDR1 and CDR2: LGHNA, YSLEER. The CDR3 here is CASNQDPPPSGSELFF. CDR3 DNA sequence: TGCGCCAGCAACCAAGATCCCCCCCCGAGTGGTAGTGAACTGTTTTTT.

In its sample, this clonotype was seen once. It may be a read error: a sequence one base away is much more abundant. J is TRBJ2-5 and V is TRBV20-1; 9 bases agree with TRBD2. The germline V gene has CDR1 DFQATT and CDR2 SNEGSKA (reference sequence). This CDR3 has 15 residues. The CDR3 nucleotides are TGCCGTGCCGCCGAGCTAGCGGGGCACTCTACGACCCAGTACTTC. Translation gives CRAAELAGHSTTQYF.

The chain links TRBV21-1 to TRBJ2-1; the table's D gene call, TRBD2, was not cross checked with the DNA. TRBV21-1 is designated a pseudogene. This CDR3 comprises 17 residues. The CDR3 nucleotides are TGTGCCAGCAGCAGTCTAGGGACTAGCGGAGGGACGAATGAGCAGTTCTTC. Translated, it gives CASSSLGTSGGTNEQFF.

The chain combines TRBV20-1 with TRBJ2-3; D uncertain. Germline CDR1 reads DFQATT; CDR2 reads SNEGSKA (reference sequence). The CDR3 sequence is 13 residues long. CDR3 sequence: CVASGWDTDTQYF. The CDR3 DNA is TGCGTTGCTTCCGGCTGGGACACAGATACGCAGTATTTT.

In this sample, this clonotype turned up a few times. A junction end diverges from the germline sequence, so it may reflect a read error. The chain employs TRBV29-1 and TRBJ1-1, with no clear D. The CDR3 covers 11 residues. CDR1 and CDR2 (germline): SQVTM, ANQGSEA. The CDR3 loop is CMYLQYTESFF. The CDR3 region has the DNA TGCATGTACCTTCAGTACACTGAATCTTTCTTT.

This clonotype is a singleton in its sample. One end of the junction does not line up with germline, which may come from a read error. The chain is built from TRBV11-3 and TRBJ2-1; 7 nucleotides agree with TRBD2. The CDR3 extends over 15 amino acids. Germline CDR1 SGHNT, CDR2 YENEEA. The CDR3 DNA reads TGTGCCAACAGCCCAAATTGGGCGGGAGACGGTGAGCGGTTCTTC. Protein: CANSPNWAGDGERFF.

Comment on this clonotype: A much larger clone sits a single nucleotide away, making a read error possible. This CDR3 is missing its conserved last phenylalanine or tryptophan, likely due to a read error. This chain uses TRBV20-1 with TRBJ2-7; D not certain. This CDR3 is built from 13 residues. V gave up 3 bases and J gave up 5 bases, with 14 bases separating them. Germline values: CDR1 DFQATT, CDR2 SNEGSKA (reference sequence). The CDR3 region is CSASDPSFDEQYI. CDR3 DNA sequence: TGCAGTGCTAGCGATCCTAGTTTCGACGAGCAGTACATC.

This clonotype showed up just a few times. Given a much more abundant clone one base away, this may be a read error. This chain joins TRBV12-3 or TRBV12-4 and TRBJ2-3, with 8 bases aligning to TRBD2. The CDR3 contains 17 residues. V gave up 5 bases and J gave up 5 bases; unmatched junction bases: 15. The CDR3 region is CASSPRLGLAGGDTQYF. The CDR3 nucleotides are TGTGCCAGCAGTCCACGGCTCGGACTAGCAGGTGGAGATACGCAGTATTTT.

This chain links TRBV12-3 or TRBV12-4 with TRBJ2-1, with TRBD1 identical over 7 bases. CDR3 length equals 15 residues. Losses at the gene ends were 6 bases for V and 4 bases for J; bases not matched to a gene: 9. This chain's CDR3 is CASSLDRAIYNEQFF. In DNA form, the CDR3 reads TGTGCCAGCAGCCTCGACAGGGCGATATACAATGAGCAGTTCTTC.

Comment on this clonotype: The germline gene is not matched at one end of the junction; a read error may be the cause. The J gene is TRBJ2-7, the V gene TRBV11-3, with D maybe TRBD2 (5 bases). The CDR3 runs 12 residues. Germline CDR1 SGHNT, CDR2 YENEEA. CDR3 bases: TGTGCCAGCATCTTACCCCCTGCGGGGCAGTACTTC. This gives the protein CASILPPAGQYF. Full variable domain (outside the CDR3, taken from reference TRBV11-3 and TRBJ2-7): EAGVVQSPRYKIIEKKQPVAFWCNPISGHNTLYWYLQNLGQGPELLIRYENEEAVDDSQLPKDRFSAERLKGVDSTLKIQPAELGDSAVYLCASILPPAGQYFGPGTRLTVT.

Note on this clonotype: The germline gene is not matched at one end of the junction; a read error may be the cause. The chain uses TRBV11-3 and TRBJ2-3; 8 bases match TRBD2. This CDR3 comprises 15 residues. Germline lookup yields CDR1 SGHNT and CDR2 YENEEA. For the CDR3, the DNA is TGTGCCGGCAGCTTACGAGCGGGGGACTCAGATATGCAGTATTTT. It encodes CAGSLRAGDSDMQYF.

This chain joins TRBV9 and TRBJ2-1; 7 bases map to TRBD2. Trimming at V came to 8 bases and at J to 4 bases, leaving 6 bases not matched to a gene. This CDR3 region has 13 residues. CDR1 and CDR2 (germline): SGDLS, YYNGEE. CDR3 DNA sequence: TGTGCCAGTGCTCTAGCGGAATACAATGAGCAGTTCTTC. This gives the protein CASALAEYNEQFF.

As regards this clonotype: An end of the junction differs from the germline gene, which may be a read error. The rearrangement links TRBV20-1 to TRBJ1-2; D is unresolved. This CDR3 comprises 12 residues. The germline gives CDR1 DFQATT, CDR2 SNEGSKA (reference sequence). The CDR3 reads CGARVGSYGYTF. Here the CDR3 DNA reads TGCGGTGCTAGAGTGGGCAGCTATGGCTACACCTTC.

At least ten counts were recorded for this clonotype. The genes are TRBV12-3 or TRBV12-4 and TRBJ1-6; unclear D gene. The CDR3 runs to 16 residues. V was clipped by 3 bases and J by 0 bases, with 9 bases between them. The CDR3 coding sequence is TGTGCCAGCAGTTTCGGAGGCAGCTCCTATAATTCACCCCTCCACTTT. Residues: CASSFGGSSYNSPLHF.

The chain joins TRBV25-1 to TRBJ2-1; D is perhaps TRBD2 (6 bases). Deletions cut 2 bases from V and 2 bases from J, with 13 bases between. The CDR3 runs 16 residues. Germline assignment: CDR1 MGHDK and CDR2 SYGVNS. CDR3 nucleotides: TGTGCCAGCAGTGAAGCGACAGCTAGCGCCTACAATGAGCAGTTCTTC. Protein sequence: CASSEATASAYNEQFF. The whole variable domain, remainder taken from reference TRBV25-1 and TRBJ2-1, is EADIYQTPRYLVIGTGKKITLECSQTMGHDKMYWYQQDPGMELHLIHYSYGVNSTEKGDLSSESTVSRIRTEHFPLTLESARPSHTSQYLCASSEATASAYNEQFFGPGTRLTVL.

As regards this clonotype: This may be a read error: a much more frequent sequence differs by one nucleotide. The rearrangement joins TRBV6-1 to TRBJ2-3; TRBD2 matches 11 bases. The CDR3 is 16 amino acids. CDR1 is MNHNS and CDR2 is SASEGT in the germline V gene. CDR3 coding DNA: TGTGCCAGCAGGTTGTCTAGCGGGGGGTACACAAATACGCAGTATTTT. Residues: CASRLSSGGYTNTQYF.

A word on this clonotype: One base away lies a much larger clone, so this may be a sequencing read error. The chain combines TRBV12-5 with TRBJ2-5; TRBD2 aligns across 9 bases. The CDR3 has 15 residues. V was clipped by 2 bases and J by 2 bases; unmatched bases: 3. Germline V gene sequence: CDR1 LGHNT, CDR2 FRNRAP. CDR3 coding DNA: TGTGCTAGTGGTTTGACTACTAGCGGGCAAGAGACCCAGTACTTC. It encodes CASGLTTSGQETQYF.

As concerns this clonotype: This sequence may be a read error, since a much larger clone differs from it by one base. The DNA for the CDR3 is TGCAGTGCCTACCTCCACGGACTAGCGGGGGGAAGAGATACGCAGTATTTT. The encoded protein is CSAYLHGLAGGRDTQYF. The V gene is TRBV20-1, the J gene TRBJ2-3; 14 nucleotides line up with TRBD2. Germline V gene lookup returns CDR1 DFQATT and CDR2 SNEGSKA (reference sequence). V was clipped by 6 bases and J by 5 bases; unmatched bases: 13. The CDR3 length is 17 residues.

A note on this clonotype: The CDR3 end shows no conserved phenylalanine or tryptophan, and so a read error is likely. This chain links TRBV7-2 with TRBJ2-1; D is possibly TRBD1 or TRBD2 (5 bases each). The CDR3 covers 13 residues. Germline V gene data show CDR1 as SGHTA and CDR2 as FQGNSA. The ends were cut back, 5 bases at V and 9 bases at J, with 14 bases in the middle. The CDR3 DNA follows: TGTGCCAGCAGCCCTAGAGTGGGGACTGAGCAGTTCATC. It translates to CASSPRVGTEQFI.

This clonotype was recorded many times. This sequence joins TRBV20-1 and TRBJ2-7, with TRBD1 matching 8 bases. Germline assignment: CDR1 DFQATT and CDR2 SNEGSKA (reference sequence). CDR3 length equals 16 residues. The ends lost 0 bases at V and 3 bases at J; junction bases unmatched: 10. CDR3 sequence (DNA): TGCAGTGCTAGAGATCCTGGACAGGGCGCGGGCTACGAGCAGTACTTC. This gives the protein CSARDPGQGAGYEQYF.

On this clonotype itself: Since a much larger clone is just one base distant, this may be a read error. This chain connects TRBV11-2 to TRBJ2-5, with 9 bases that match TRBD2. The CDR3 is 16 residues long. Germline-derived CDR1 and CDR2 are SGHAT and FQNNGV. The CDR3 nucleotides are TGTGCCAACAGCTTCGGGGCTAGCGGGGTGCAAGAGACCCAGTACTTC. Its translation: CANSFGASGVQETQYF.

Of note for this clonotype: Likely a read error: the CDR3 ends without its conserved phenylalanine or tryptophan. The CDR3 loop reads CASSGDRQGAEAFS. The CDR3 DNA follows: TGTGCCAGCAGCGGGGACAGGCAAGGGGCTGAAGCTTTCTCT. The chain links TRBV5-4 to TRBJ1-1; the match to TRBD1 covers 8 bases. CDR1 is SGHNT, CDR2 YYREEE, per germline (reference sequence). V lost 4 bases, J lost 6 bases, and 8 bases stayed unmatched. CDR3 size: 14 residues.